This T cell receptor (beta chain) was identified during a study of T-cell reconstitution after alpha-beta-depleted transplantation in children. It was with unique molecular identifiers that the TCRbeta library was prepared. TCRdb re-called the PCR reads through MiXCR, storing one row per CDR3 protein. The table has over 300,000 distinct CDR3 sequences, around a tenth seen once. Germline V gene lookup returns CDR1 SGHRS and CDR2 YFSETQ. The CDR3 runs 15 residues. V lost 4 bases to trimming and J lost 6 bases, with 16 bases between them. The V gene is TRBV5-1, the J gene TRBJ1-4, with a possible D match to TRBD1 (5 bases). Sequencing was performed on PBMCs from the stem cell graft donor, taken from the stem cell graft. This clonotype was obtained from a human donor who donated a stem cell graft to a child with acute lymphoblastic leukemia. In DNA form, the CDR3 reads TGCGCCAGCAGCCCAGACAGTGTGGGATATGAAAAACTGTTTTTT. Translated, it gives CASSPDSVGYEKLFF.